This entry features one T cell receptor (beta chain) sequence. The data derive from a study of OX40 agonist ivuxolimab in advanced cancers. The CDR3 runs to 13 residues. Germline CDR1 SQVTM, CDR2 ANQGSEA. V gave up 4 bases and J gave up 4 bases, with 10 bases separating them. Sequencing used immunoSEQ multiplex PCR; TCRdb keeps in-frame clones, though not all of them. In the table there are tens of thousands of clones, almost 90% of which are singletons. V and J are TRBV29-1 and TRBJ2-2, with D perhaps being TRBD1 or TRBD2 (5 bases each). The origin of this receptor is an adult with an advanced solid tumor such as melanoma, head and neck, liver or kidney cancer. The specimen comprised CD4+ or CD8+ T cells sorted from blood, sampled in a trial of the OX40 agonist ivuxolimab. CDR3 residues: CSVVRGVTGELFF. The CDR3 nucleotides are TGCAGCGTTGTTAGGGGAGTCACCGGGGAGCTGTTTTTT.